The TCR beta chain under discussion was sequenced for a study of technical replicates of blood from a handful of donors. V shed 0 bases and J 0 bases; nucleotides not matched to a gene: 8. Germline V gene data show CDR1 as SGHNT and CDR2 as YYREEE (reference sequence). The CDR3 runs to 17 residues. Sequenced by immunoSEQ multiplex PCR; TCRdb stores in-frame clones only, minus some. In the table there are roughly 68,000 clones, about 97% of which are singletons. This sequence was found in a human donor in good health. The genes are TRBV5-4 and TRBJ2-7; 8 positions agree with TRBD1. Sequences were obtained from T cells isolated from PBMCs. The CDR3 region has the DNA TGTGCCAGCAGCTTGGCCGGGCAGGGGGCCAACTCCTACGAGCAGTACTTC. It specifies CASSLAGQGANSYEQYF.